This record concerns one T cell receptor (beta chain) sequence. Its antigen is not yet known. Per-base qualities were not stored, and no clone one base away is much larger. One collaborating source in Seattle enrolled patients while the patients were actively infected and followed the patients over time throughout the course of disease. Each collaborating institution followed its own protocols to collect whole blood in K2EDTA tubes. Collaborator samples were shipped for TCRbeta analysis as frozen whole blood, isolated PBMCs, or DNA extracted from either sample type. The immunoSEQ Assay, a bias-controlled multiplex PCR, was used to amplify TCRbeta CDR3 regions from genomic DNA. Per the authors' processing: Within the assay, amplification of reference gene primers was used to estimate how many nucleated cells each sample contained. Sequence reads were collapsed and filtered to measure the absolute abundance of every unique TCRbeta CDR3 rearrangement. For each sample, productive Simpson clonality was calculated by taking the square root of Simpson's diversity index across productive rearrangements. Held by TCRdb, this immuneACCESS table contains in-frame sequences only and omits some clones. Under half of the omission traces to an unresolved V gene where checked; the cause of the rest is unknown. That table is the source of V, J and clone size, and D and trimming were worked out from the DNA. Here the sample has around 460,000 clones; about 87% occur a single time. In total, the top ten clones hold roughly 0.76% of the sample.

The data derive from a study of blood T cell repertoires in COVID-19 (dated by TCRdb to about 2020). A note on the overall study: Samples from collaborators originated in the United States, Italy and Spain and spanned both the acute and convalescent phases of COVID-19. Where available, HLA class I and class II types were taken from metadata supplied by the sample provider and were not determined by assay-based typing. Samples were obtained from the ongoing ImmuneRACE study (first 160 participants) and from over a thousand subjects provided by 6 global collaborators. Nearly every sample came with metadata listing a de-identified subject ID, COVID-19 status, age in years and sex. The material from the prospective study consisted of cDNA or gDNA derived from T cells, B-cell-depleted T cells, or PBMCs. A freely available public database, intended as a resource for researchers studying the immune response to SARS-CoV-2, is where the repertoires were released. The dataset comprised deeply sampled blood TCRbeta repertoires from subjects exposed to, actively infected with, or recovered from COVID-19.

What the research found in general, with its limitations: Clinical and demographic metadata were provided uncurated, with the amount varying by source and participant.

Looking up the germline V gene (reference sequence) yields CDR1 MNHEY and CDR2 SMNVEV. Ends trimmed: V by 3 bases, J by 6 bases; bases unmatched to a gene: 5. The CDR3 contains 16 residues, cysteine and phenylalanine counted. Only the CDR3 part of the read is kept: 48 bases, read in frame from the first base. The clonotype comes from a man younger than 35 with COVID-19, enrolled during active disease. The chain is made from TRBV27 and TRBJ2-2; TRBD2 agrees with 12 junctional bases. Sequencing was performed on peripheral blood. CDR3 reads: CASSFRTSGASGELFF. The nucleotides are TGTGCCAGCAGTTTCAGGACTAGCGGGGCGTCCGGGGAGCTGTTTTTT.